The 24 T cell receptor beta chains below come from one sample, sequenced in a study of blood T cell repertoires in COVID-19. TCRdb's copy holds only in-frame clones and misses some; the assay was immunoSEQ multiplex PCR. The table includes about 170,000 clones, approximately 90% detected once. Sequences were obtained from peripheral blood. These receptors were obtained from a young man with COVID-19, enrolled during active disease.

The V gene is TRBV5-4, the J gene TRBJ2-2; TRBD2 aligns across 7 bases. V was clipped by 0 bases and J by 4 bases; unmatched bases: 6. The germline V gene encodes CDR1 SGHNT and CDR2 YYREEE (reference sequence). The CDR3 length is 16 residues. The CDR3, as DNA: TGTGCCAGCAGCTTGGTAGGCGGGAGCCGCACCGGGGAGCTGTTTTTT. Encoded protein: CASSLVGGSRTGELFF.

This clone was observed a single time. The rearrangement links TRBV6-5 to TRBJ2-1; 8 nucleotides line up with TRBD1. The CDR3 is made up of 14 amino acids. Per germline, CDR1 MNHEY and CDR2 SVGAGI. The junction had 11 bases not matched to a gene; V was cut back by 9 bases and J by 7 bases. The CDR3 spells CARIRGRVWNEQFF. In DNA, the CDR3 is TGTGCCAGGATCAGGGGGCGCGTTTGGAATGAGCAGTTCTTC.

This rearrangement joins TRBV28 to TRBJ2-7; D remains unclear. Germline CDR1 and CDR2: MDHEN and SYDVKM. CDR3 length equals 11 residues. The ends were cut back, 6 bases at V and 3 bases at J, with 6 bases in the middle. The CDR3 nucleotides read TGTGCCAGCAGCCTAGGCTACGAGCAGTACTTC. It codes for CASSLGYEQYF.

The rearrangement links TRBV30 to TRBJ1-3, with D perhaps TRBD1 (6 bases). The CDR3 contains 14 residues. V lost 5 bases and J 2 bases, leaving 13 bases between the germline ends. Per the germline V gene, CDR1 is GTSNPN and CDR2 is SVGIG (reference sequence). The CDR3 DNA is TGTGCCTGGGACAGGTTACCCGCTGGAAACACCATATATTTT. It codes for CAWDRLPAGNTIYF. Variable domain in full (rest from reference TRBV30 and TRBJ1-3): SQTIHQWPATLVQPVGSPLSLECTVEGTSNPNLYWYRQAAGRGLQLLFYSVGIGQISSEVPQNLSASRPQDRQFILSSKKLLLSDSGFYLCAWDRLPAGNTIYFGEGSWLTVV.

Notes on this clone: The junction shows a germline mismatch at one end, possibly a read error. CDR3 bases: TGTGCCAGCAGCCAGGGGACGGCAACTAATGAAAAACTGCTTTTT. Translated: CASSQGTATNEKLLF. The chain couples TRBV7-9 to TRBJ1-4; D is perhaps TRBD1 (6 bases). The CDR3 totals 15 residues. Per germline, CDR1 SEHNR and CDR2 FQNEAQ (reference sequence).

The rearrangement links TRBV19 to TRBJ2-7; 7 bases are a match to TRBD1. The CDR3 covers 13 residues. Germline loops: CDR1 LNHDA, CDR2 SQIVND (reference sequence). Trimming removed 4 bases from V and 4 bases from J; junction bases left unmatched: 4. CDR3 bases: TGTGCCAGTAGTACCTCGACAGGGTACGAGCAGTACTTC. Translated, it gives CASSTSTGYEQYF.

The chain combines TRBV4-3 with TRBJ2-3; D perhaps matches TRBD2 (6 bases). V was clipped by 6 bases and J by 6 bases, with 19 bases between them. Per the germline V gene, CDR1 is LGHNA and CDR2 is YSLEER. The CDR3 consists of 15 residues. In nucleotides, the CDR3 is TGCGCCAGCAGACGGGGGACCGAGGGATCGGATACGCAGTATTTT. This sequence encodes CASRRGTEGSDTQYF.

The chain couples TRBV2 to TRBJ1-1; 8 bases line up with TRBD1. CDR1 and CDR2 (germline): SNHLY, FYNNEI. V gave up 6 bases and J gave up 5 bases; unmatched junction bases: 11. This CDR3 is built from 15 residues. Here the CDR3 DNA reads TGTGCCAGCAGACCCGGGACAGGAGCTGGGACTGAAGCTTTCTTT. As protein: CASRPGTGAGTEAFF. The full variable domain, rest sourced from reference TRBV2 and TRBJ1-1, is EPEVTQTPSHQVTQMGQEVILRCVPISNHLYFYWYRQILGQKVEFLVSFYNNEISEKSEIFDDQFSVERPDGSNFTLKIRSTKLEDSAMYFCASRPGTGAGTEAFFGQGTRLTVV.

The V and J genes are TRBV30 and TRBJ1-2; D gene ambiguous. From germline, CDR1 is GTSNPN and CDR2 SVGIG (reference sequence). Trimming took off 1 base at V and 2 bases at J, with 8 bases between the two ends. The CDR3 length is 13 residues. The CDR3 spells CAWSGQKNYGYTF. The CDR3 DNA follows: TGTGCCTGGAGTGGGCAGAAAAACTATGGCTACACCTTC.

V is TRBV7-3 and J is TRBJ2-1, with TRBD1 identical over 9 bases. The length of the CDR3 is 17 residues. The trim removed 0 bases at V and 2 bases at J, leaving 5 bases unmatched. The germline V gene encodes CDR1 SGHTA and CDR2 FQGTGA. The CDR3 here is CASSLTSRQGAYNEQFF. In DNA form, the CDR3 reads TGTGCCAGCAGCTTAACCTCGAGACAGGGGGCCTACAATGAGCAGTTCTTC.

The J gene is TRBJ2-2, the V gene TRBV12-3 or TRBV12-4, with D possibly matching TRBD2 (5 bases). The CDR3 runs 13 residues. V lost 8 bases, J lost 6 bases, and 13 bases lay in between. This chain's CDR3 is CASQGLEAGELFF. In nucleotides, the CDR3 is TGTGCCAGCCAAGGGTTGGAGGCCGGGGAGCTGTTTTTT.

V is TRBV6-5 and J is TRBJ1-2, with 8 positions matching TRBD1. Per germline, CDR1 MNHEY and CDR2 SVGAGI. V trimming: 5 bases; J trimming: 4 bases; junction bases outside the gene matches: 6. The CDR3 spans 14 residues. CDR3 DNA sequence: TGTGCCAGCAGTCGACAGGGGCCTAGCTATGGCTACACCTTC. Amino acid sequence: CASSRQGPSYGYTF.

The chain employs TRBV5-4 and TRBJ2-2, with 11 bases fitting TRBD2. V shed 4 bases, J shed 2 bases, and the junction held 4 bases outside the gene matches. This CDR3 spans 16 amino acids. Germline V gene sequence: CDR1 SGHNT, CDR2 YYREEE (reference sequence). CDR3 coding DNA: TGTGCCAGCAGCGCGGGACTAGCGGTTAACACCGGGGAGCTGTTTTTT. It codes for CASSAGLAVNTGELFF.

The J gene is TRBJ2-2, the V gene TRBV2; 7 bases fit TRBD1. Trimming took 2 bases from V and 7 from J; bases not matched to a gene: 4. The CDR3 has 14 amino acids. Germline V gene sequence: CDR1 SNHLY, CDR2 FYNNEI. The CDR3 here is CASSETGVVGELFF. The CDR3 nucleotides read TGTGCCAGCAGTGAAACAGGGGTCGTCGGGGAGCTGTTTTTT. Full variable domain (missing parts from reference TRBV2 and TRBJ2-2): EPEVTQTPSHQVTQMGQEVILRCVPISNHLYFYWYRQILGQKVEFLVSFYNNEISEKSEIFDDQFSVERPDGSNFTLKIRSTKLEDSAMYFCASSETGVVGELFFGEGSRLTVL.

The chain carries TRBV5-4 and TRBJ2-5; the match to TRBD1 covers 8 bases. This CDR3 has 13 amino acids. Trimming at V came to 2 bases and at J to 5 bases, leaving 2 bases not matched to a gene. Germline V gene data show CDR1 as SGHNT and CDR2 as YYREEE (reference sequence). Here the CDR3 reads CASSFGDRETQYF. The DNA for the CDR3 is TGTGCCAGCAGCTTCGGGGACAGGGAGACCCAGTACTTC.

The chain recombines TRBV13 with TRBJ2-1; weak D call: TRBD2 (5 bases). The V and J ends lost 5 bases and 3 bases respectively, with 17 bases between them. This CDR3 is built from 16 residues. Germline V gene sequence: CDR1 PRHDT, CDR2 FYEKMQ (reference sequence). The chain's CDR3 is CASSESSGNYYNEQFF. CDR3 DNA: TGTGCCAGCAGCGAATCCAGCGGTAATTACTACAATGAGCAGTTCTTC.

This clone occurred a few times. V is TRBV9 and J is TRBJ1-2, with TRBD1 matching over 9 bases. This CDR3 region has 13 residues. The V gene end was trimmed by 4 bases and the J gene end by 12 bases; junction bases not matched to a gene: 10. Germline-derived CDR1 and CDR2 are SGDLS and YYNGEE. CDR3 nucleotides: TGTGCCAGCAGCACAACCTCGACAGGGGGAAACACCTTC. Amino acids: CASSTTSTGGNTF.

V and J are TRBV2 and TRBJ2-7, with 8 nucleotides matching TRBD2. V shed 9 bases, J shed 4 bases, and the junction held 11 bases outside the gene matches. Germline V gene lookup returns CDR1 SNHLY and CDR2 FYNNEI. The CDR3 length is 14 residues. CDR3 protein: CASDRAGASYEQYF. The CDR3 region has the DNA TGTGCCAGTGACCGAGCGGGAGCTTCTTACGAGCAGTACTTC.

The CDR3 sequence is CASRLGTDTQYF. CDR3 coding DNA: TGTGCCAGTAGACTAGGCACAGATACGCAGTATTTT. The J gene is TRBJ2-3, the V gene TRBV19, with D perhaps matching TRBD2 (5 bases). Germline CDR1 LNHDA, CDR2 SQIVND (reference sequence). Trimming removed 6 bases from V and 1 base from J, with 5 bases in between. The CDR3 is 12 residues long.

The chain joins TRBV5-1 to TRBJ2-3; TRBD2 aligns across 8 bases. Germline CDR1 and CDR2: SGHRS and YFSETQ. V gave up 0 bases and J gave up 3 bases; unmatched junction bases: 3. The CDR3 is 15 amino acids. The CDR3 DNA sequence: TGCGCCAGCAGCTTGGCCCGCGGGAGGACAGATACGCAGTATTTT. This codes for CASSLARGRTDTQYF.

This chain joins TRBV19 and TRBJ1-5; D may be TRBD1 (5 bases). From germline, CDR1 is LNHDA and CDR2 SQIVND (reference sequence). Trimming stripped 0 bases from V and 0 bases from J, with 9 bases between. This CDR3 region has 16 residues. The CDR3: CASSIEGLYSNQPQHF. In DNA form, the CDR3 reads TGTGCCAGTAGTATAGAGGGACTGTATAGCAATCAGCCCCAGCATTTT.

The CDR3 is CASRGQAYNEQFF. The CDR3 nucleotides read TGTGCCAGCAGGGGACAGGCCTACAATGAGCAGTTCTTC. The chain joins TRBV5-4 to TRBJ2-1; 8 positions match TRBD1. The germline V gene encodes CDR1 SGHNT and CDR2 YYREEE (reference sequence). V was pared by 5 bases and J by 2 bases, with 0 bases of the junction left unmatched. The CDR3 extends over 13 amino acids.

This sequence joins TRBV29-1 and TRBJ1-2; possibly TRBD1 for D (6 bases). The germline V and J ends were trimmed by 2 bases and 4 bases, with 11 bases remaining between them. The germline gives CDR1 SQVTM, CDR2 ANQGSEA. The CDR3 is made up of 13 amino acids. The CDR3 here is CSVESGTSYGYTF. CDR3 DNA sequence: TGCAGCGTTGAATCGGGGACATCCTATGGCTACACCTTC. The full variable domain, completed using reference TRBV29-1 and TRBJ1-2, is SAVISQKPSRDICQRGTSLTIQCQVDSQVTMMFWYRQQPGQSLTLIATANQGSEATYESGFVIDKFPISRPNLTFSTLTVSNMSPEDSSIYLCSVESGTSYGYTFGSGTRLTVV.

CDR3 loop: CASSVGGIWDTEAFF. The CDR3 nucleotides are TGTGCCAGCAGCGTAGGAGGGATTTGGGACACTGAAGCTTTCTTT. V gene TRBV9 combines with J gene TRBJ1-1; no clear D. The V gene's germline CDR1 is SGDLS and CDR2 YYNGEE. V dropped 0 bases and J dropped 3 bases, with 12 bases sitting between them. The CDR3 has 15 amino acids.